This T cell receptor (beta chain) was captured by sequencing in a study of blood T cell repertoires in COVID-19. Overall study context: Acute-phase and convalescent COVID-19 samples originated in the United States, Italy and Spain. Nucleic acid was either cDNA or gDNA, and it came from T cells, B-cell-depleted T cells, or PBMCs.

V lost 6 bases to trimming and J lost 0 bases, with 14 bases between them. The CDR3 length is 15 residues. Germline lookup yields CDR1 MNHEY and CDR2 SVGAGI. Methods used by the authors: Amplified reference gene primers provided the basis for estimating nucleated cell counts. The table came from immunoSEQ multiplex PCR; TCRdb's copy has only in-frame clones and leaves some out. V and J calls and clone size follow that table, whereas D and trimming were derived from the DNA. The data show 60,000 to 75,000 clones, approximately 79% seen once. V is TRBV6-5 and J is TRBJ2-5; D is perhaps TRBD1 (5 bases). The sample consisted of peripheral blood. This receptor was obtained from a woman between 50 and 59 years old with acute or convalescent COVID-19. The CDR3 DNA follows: TGTGCCAGCAGAAAGGGGCAGTCGTACCAAGAGACCCAGTACTTC. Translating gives CASRKGQSYQETQYF.